These 11 T cell receptor beta chains were all obtained from the same sample, sequenced in a study of control samples from healthy donors and cancer patients (dated by TCRdb to the early 2020s). Library creation used the immunoSEQ multiplex PCR assay. This immuneACCESS table, as held by TCRdb, lists in-frame sequences with V and J called but not all clones. Of the missing ones, under half trace to an unresolved V gene in checked studies; the others have no known cause. A total of hundreds of thousands of clones appear in this sample, roughly 82% of them only once. 10% to 15% of the sample goes to the ten largest clones. The sample consisted of PBMCs. The receptors here all came from a woman aged 60-70 years with lung cancer.

The chain joins TRBV28 to TRBJ1-1; 8 bases are shared with TRBD1. The CDR3 has 15 amino acids. V lost 2 bases to trimming and J lost 5 bases; unmatched junction nucleotides: 7. CDR1 and CDR2 (germline): MDHEN, SYDVKM. The DNA of the CDR3 is TGTGCCAGCAGTTTACATCAGGGGGCTGGTACTGAAGCTTTCTTT. Its protein is CASSLHQGAGTEAFF.

This clone was counted a single time. The chain joins TRBV10-3 to TRBJ2-1; 9 bases are shared with TRBD1. Germline assignment: CDR1 ENHRY and CDR2 SYGVKD. The length of the CDR3 is 14 residues. With 11 bases clipped from V and 2 bases from J, the junction kept 7 bases outside the gene matches. The CDR3 sequence is CAAGTGGAYNEQFF. The CDR3 nucleotides are TGTGCCGCCGGAACAGGGGGCGCCTACAATGAGCAGTTCTTC.

V is TRBV5-6 and J is TRBJ2-3, with TRBD1 as a possible D gene (6 bases). Germline CDR1 SGHDT, CDR2 YYEEEE. Trimming took 0 bases from V and 1 from J, leaving 12 bases between them. This CDR3 is 16 amino acids long. The CDR3 DNA follows: TGTGCCAGCAGCTTGGAAATGGGGGCAGGCACAGATACGCAGTATTTT. Encoded protein: CASSLEMGAGTDTQYF.

This rearrangement joins TRBV3-1 (or the pseudogene TRBV3-2) to TRBJ2-2; a possible D gene is TRBD2 (5 bases). The V and J ends lost 3 bases and 0 bases respectively, with 11 bases between them. The CDR3 is 16 amino acids. Germline CDR1 reads LGHDT; CDR2 reads YNNKEL (reference sequence). CDR3 sequence (DNA): TGTGCCAGCAGCCACAGTGACGGGACGAACACCGGGGAGCTGTTTTTT. Translation: CASSHSDGTNTGELFF.

Comments on this clone: Other DNA sequences in this specimen translate into the identical CDR3. This chain uses TRBV5-6 with TRBJ1-3; 7 bases agree with TRBD1. This CDR3 region has 14 residues. Germline CDR1 and CDR2: SGHDT and YYEEEE. V was pared by 4 bases and J by 0 bases, with 1 base of the junction left unmatched. CDR3: CASSPGGSGNTIYF. For the CDR3, the DNA is TGTGCCAGCAGCCCAGGGGGCTCTGGAAACACCATATATTTT.

The V gene is TRBV11-2, the J gene TRBJ1-4; possibly TRBD1 for D (6 bases). The length of the CDR3 is 17 residues. Germline values: CDR1 SGHAT, CDR2 FQNNGV. V lost 3 bases and J 7 bases, leaving 21 bases between the germline ends. CDR3 protein: CASSFQPIRGPSEKLFF. The DNA of the CDR3 is TGTGCCAGCAGCTTTCAACCCATCAGGGGTCCCTCTGAAAAACTGTTTTTT.

The gene calls are TRBV7-3 and TRBJ2-6; 8 bases map to TRBD2. J was trimmed by 4 bases and V by 8 bases; bases with no gene match: 4. The germline CDR1 and CDR2 sequences are SGHTA and FQGTGA. There are 14 residues in the CDR3. The DNA of the CDR3 is TGTGCCAGCTCGGGGGGGGCGGGGGCCAACGTCCTGACTTTC. This encodes CASSGGAGANVLTF.

J is TRBJ1-6 and V is TRBV5-1; D might be TRBD1 (6 bases). This CDR3 is 15 amino acids long. Between the trimmed V and J ends, which lost 0 bases and 13 bases, there was a span of 17 bases. Germline V gene lookup returns CDR1 SGHRS and CDR2 YFSETQ. CDR3 sequence (DNA): TGCGCCAGCAGCTTGGCTAGCGGGGGCGTGGGTCCCCTCCACTTT. Residues: CASSLASGGVGPLHF.

This clone was seen a few times. This rearrangement joins TRBV9 to TRBJ1-4; D is undetermined. The CDR3 totals 14 residues. Germline-derived CDR1 and CDR2 are SGDLS and YYNGEE. The V end lost 4 bases, the J end lost 8 bases, and 15 bases lay between the germline ends. The CDR3 sequence: CASSLGSGREKLFF. As DNA, the CDR3 is TGTGCCAGCAGCCTGGGCAGCGGCAGGGAAAAACTGTTTTTT.

The chain carries TRBV5-1 and TRBJ2-5; 11 bases align to TRBD2. With V trimmed by 4 bases and J by 1 base, 3 bases remained unmatched. In germline, CDR1 is SGHRS, CDR2 YFSETQ. CDR3 length: 15 residues. Written as DNA, the CDR3 is TGCGCCAGCAGCATAGGGACTAGCGGCCAAGAGACCCAGTACTTC. This codes for CASSIGTSGQETQYF.

The chain joins TRBV10-3 to TRBJ2-1, with 9 bases that match TRBD1. The junction had 4 bases not matched to a gene; V was cut back by 0 bases and J by 7 bases. Germline values: CDR1 ENHRY, CDR2 SYGVKD. The CDR3 is 15 amino acids. In DNA, the CDR3 is TGTGCCATCAGTGAGTCGGGACAGGGTTCGAATGAGCAGTTCTTC. This gives the protein CAISESGQGSNEQFF.